The subject of this entry is one TCR beta chain. This CDR3 has 13 amino acids. V was pared by 7 bases and J by 4 bases, with 12 bases between. CDR1 is MNHNS, CDR2 SASEGT, per germline. Clones were read by immunoSEQ multiplex PCR, and TCRdb kept only the in-frame ones, dropping some. The sample includes approximately 94,000 clones, around 92% of them seen just once. This record belongs to a study of T cell changes during pregnancy in multiple sclerosis. The chain is built from TRBV6-1 and TRBJ2-3; maybe TRBD1 (6 bases). The source was peripheral blood, collected after pregnancy. The sequence came from a female donor with multiple sclerosis, enrolled in a pregnancy study. The CDR3 region is CASKGVGPDTQYF. CDR3 nucleotides: TGTGCCAGCAAGGGGGTTGGGCCAGATACGCAGTATTTT.